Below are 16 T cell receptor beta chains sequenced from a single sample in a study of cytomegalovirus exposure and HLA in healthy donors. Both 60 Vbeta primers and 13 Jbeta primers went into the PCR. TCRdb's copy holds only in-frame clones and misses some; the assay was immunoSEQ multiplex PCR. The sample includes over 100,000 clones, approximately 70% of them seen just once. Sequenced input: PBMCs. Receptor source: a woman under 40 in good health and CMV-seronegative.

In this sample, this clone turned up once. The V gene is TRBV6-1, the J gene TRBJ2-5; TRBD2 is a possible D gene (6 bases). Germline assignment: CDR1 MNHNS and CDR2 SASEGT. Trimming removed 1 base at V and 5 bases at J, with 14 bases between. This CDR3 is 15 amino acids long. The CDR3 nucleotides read TGTGCCAGCAGTGAAGGACCGGGTGGAGGGGAGACCCAGTACTTC. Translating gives CASSEGPGGGETQYF.

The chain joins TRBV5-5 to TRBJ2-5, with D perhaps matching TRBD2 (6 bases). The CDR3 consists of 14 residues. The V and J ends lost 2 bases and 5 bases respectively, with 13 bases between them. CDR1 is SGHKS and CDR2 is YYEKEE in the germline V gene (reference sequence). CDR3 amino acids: CASSFIGGVETQYF. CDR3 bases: TGTGCCAGCAGCTTTATTGGCGGGGTGGAGACCCAGTACTTC.

CDR3 sequence reads: CASSSDYYNEQFF. CDR3 DNA: TGTGCCAGCAGCTCAGACTACTACAATGAGCAGTTCTTC. The chain couples TRBV7-2 to TRBJ2-1, with D possibly matching TRBD2 (5 bases). Trimming left V 4 bases short and J 3 bases short, with 7 bases between. Germline-derived CDR1 and CDR2 are SGHTA and FQGNSA. The CDR3 consists of 13 residues. Filled out from reference TRBV7-2 and TRBJ2-1, the complete variable domain reads GAGVSQSPSNKVTEKGKDVELRCDPISGHTALYWYRQSLGQGLEFLIYFQGNSAPDKSGLPSDRFSAERTGGSVSTLTIQRTQQEDSAVYLCASSSDYYNEQFFGPGTRLTVL.

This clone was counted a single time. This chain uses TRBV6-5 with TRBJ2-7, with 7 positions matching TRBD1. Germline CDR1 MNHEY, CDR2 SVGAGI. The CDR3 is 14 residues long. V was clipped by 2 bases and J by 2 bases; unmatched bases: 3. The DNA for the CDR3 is TGTGCCAGCAGTTACGGGACAGCCACCTACGAGCAGTACTTC. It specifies CASSYGTATYEQYF.

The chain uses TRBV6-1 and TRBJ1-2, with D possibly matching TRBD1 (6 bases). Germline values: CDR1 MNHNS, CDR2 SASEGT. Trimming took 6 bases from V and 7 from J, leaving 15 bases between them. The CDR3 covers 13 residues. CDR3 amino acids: CASRTTGLGGYTF. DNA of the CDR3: TGTGCCAGCAGGACGACAGGCTTAGGTGGCTACACCTTC.

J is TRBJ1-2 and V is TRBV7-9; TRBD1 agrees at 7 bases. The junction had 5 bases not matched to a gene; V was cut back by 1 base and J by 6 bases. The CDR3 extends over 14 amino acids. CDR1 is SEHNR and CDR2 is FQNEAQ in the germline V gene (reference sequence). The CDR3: CASSLDLGGHGYTF. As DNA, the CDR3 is TGTGCCAGCAGCTTAGATTTAGGGGGCCATGGCTACACCTTC. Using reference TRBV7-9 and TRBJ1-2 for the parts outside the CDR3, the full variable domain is DTGVSQNPRHKITKRGQNVTFRCDPISEHNRLYWYRQTLGQGPEFLTYFQNEAQLEKSRLLSDRFSAERPKGSFSTLEIQRTEQGDSAMYLCASSLDLGGHGYTFGSGTRLTVV.

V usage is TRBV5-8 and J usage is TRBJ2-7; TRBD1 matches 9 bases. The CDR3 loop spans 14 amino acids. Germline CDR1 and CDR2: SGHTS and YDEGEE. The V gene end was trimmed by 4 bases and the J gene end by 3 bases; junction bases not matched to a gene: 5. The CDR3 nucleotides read TGTGCCAGCAGCGGCGGGACAGGGAACTACGAGCAGTACTTC. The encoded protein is CASSGGTGNYEQYF.

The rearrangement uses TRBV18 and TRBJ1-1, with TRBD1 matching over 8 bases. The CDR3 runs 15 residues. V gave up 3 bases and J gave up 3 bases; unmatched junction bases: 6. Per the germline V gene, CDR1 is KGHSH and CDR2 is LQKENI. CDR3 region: CASSPPGQGDTEAFF. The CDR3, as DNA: TGTGCCAGCTCACCGCCCGGACAGGGTGACACTGAAGCTTTCTTT.

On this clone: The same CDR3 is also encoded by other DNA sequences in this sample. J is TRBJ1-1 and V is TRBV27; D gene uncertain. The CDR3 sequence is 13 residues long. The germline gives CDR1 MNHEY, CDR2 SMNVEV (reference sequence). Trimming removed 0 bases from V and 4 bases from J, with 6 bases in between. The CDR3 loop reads CASSLSGGTEAFF. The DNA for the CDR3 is TGTGCCAGCAGTTTATCGGGAGGCACTGAAGCTTTCTTT.

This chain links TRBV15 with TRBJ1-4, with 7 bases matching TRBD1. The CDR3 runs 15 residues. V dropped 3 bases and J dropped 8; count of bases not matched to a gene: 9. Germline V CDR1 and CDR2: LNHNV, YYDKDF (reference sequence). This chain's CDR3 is CATSRDQGGGEKLFF. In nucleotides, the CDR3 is TGTGCCACCAGCAGGGATCAGGGGGGAGGCGAAAAACTGTTTTTT. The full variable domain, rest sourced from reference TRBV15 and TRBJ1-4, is DAMVIQNPRYQVTQFGKPVTLSCSQTLNHNVMYWYQQKSSQAPKLLFHYYDKDFNNEADTPDNFQSRRPNTSFCFLDIRSPGLGDTAMYLCATSRDQGGGEKLFFGSGTQLSVL.

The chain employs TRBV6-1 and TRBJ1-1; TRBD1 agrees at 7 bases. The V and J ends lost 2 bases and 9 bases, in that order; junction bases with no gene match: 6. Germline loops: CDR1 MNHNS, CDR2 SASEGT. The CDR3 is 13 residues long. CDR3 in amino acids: CASSERQGSQAFF. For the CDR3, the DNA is TGTGCCAGCAGTGAAAGACAGGGAAGTCAAGCTTTCTTT.

This chain's CDR3 is CASSLDRGSRYGYTF. In nucleotides, the CDR3 is TGTGCCAGCAGCTTAGACCGAGGCAGTAGGTATGGCTACACCTTC. The V gene is TRBV7-8, the J gene TRBJ1-2; D unresolved. The CDR3 totals 15 residues. V lost 1 base and J 5 bases, leaving 14 bases between the germline ends. Looked up from germline, CDR1 is SGHVS and CDR2 is FQNEAQ.

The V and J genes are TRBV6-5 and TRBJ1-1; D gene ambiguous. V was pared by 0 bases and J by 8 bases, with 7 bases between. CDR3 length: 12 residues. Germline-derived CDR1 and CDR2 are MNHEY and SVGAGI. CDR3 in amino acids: CASSYSGCEAFF. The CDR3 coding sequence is TGTGCCAGCAGTTACTCGGGCTGCGAAGCTTTCTTT.

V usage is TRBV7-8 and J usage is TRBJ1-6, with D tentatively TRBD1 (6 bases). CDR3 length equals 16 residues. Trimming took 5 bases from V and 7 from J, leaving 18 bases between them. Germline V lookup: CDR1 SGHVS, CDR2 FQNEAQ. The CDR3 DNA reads TGTGCCAGCAGCCAACAAACAGGGAACTACAATTCACCCCTCCACTTT. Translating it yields CASSQQTGNYNSPLHF.

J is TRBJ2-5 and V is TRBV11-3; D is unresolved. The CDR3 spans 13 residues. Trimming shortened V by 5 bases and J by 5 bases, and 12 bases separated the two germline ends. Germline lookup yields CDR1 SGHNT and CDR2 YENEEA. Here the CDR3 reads CASSPTYEETQYF. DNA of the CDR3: TGTGCCAGCAGCCCCACTTACGAGGAGACCCAGTACTTC.

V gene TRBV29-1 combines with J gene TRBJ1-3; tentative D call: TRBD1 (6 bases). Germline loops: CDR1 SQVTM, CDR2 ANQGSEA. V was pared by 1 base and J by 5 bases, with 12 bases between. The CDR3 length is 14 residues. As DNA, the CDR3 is TGCAGCGTTGAAGTACGGGGGGGGCGAAACACCATATATTTT. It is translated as CSVEVRGGRNTIYF.